This TCR beta chain was identified during a study of Graves' ophthalmopathy and Graves' hyperthyroidism. At the level of the study: No progression to ophthalmopathy over 18 months defined stable hyperthyroidism.

Patients in the hyperthyroidism group, adults aged 18 to 65, were newly diagnosed, under 2 months' duration. Amplifying from RNA transcripts, the study obtained TCR beta CDR3 regions. HTBI-primed first-round RT-PCR preceded second-round multiplex PCR. TCRdb passed the multiplex PCR reads through MiXCR, listing each CDR3 protein once. The sample carries a few hundred thousand distinct CDR3 sequences, approximately 37% recorded once. V was clipped by 3 bases and J by 5 bases, with 11 bases between them. CDR3 length: 14 amino acids. Germline CDR1 and CDR2: SGHDT and YYEEEE. The chain uses TRBV5-6 and TRBJ2-2; D may be TRBD2 (5 bases). The sequencing sample was made of peripheral blood or thyroid tissue (not recorded which). This receptor was taken from an adult man with Graves' hyperthyroidism. This CDR3 reads CASSSTRGTGELFF. The CDR3 DNA sequence: TGTGCCAGCAGCTCTACTAGAGGGACCGGGGAGCTGTTTTTT. Variable domain in full (rest from reference TRBV5-6 and TRBJ2-2): DAGVTQSPTHLIKTRGQQVTLRCSPKSGHDTVSWYQQALGQGPQFIFQYYEEEERQRGNFPDRFSGHQFPNYSSELNVNALLLGDSALYLCASSSTRGTGELFFGEGSRLTVL.